The rows below give T cell receptor beta chains drawn from one sample of a study of OX40 agonist ivuxolimab in advanced cancers. TCRdb keeps only in-frame clones here, not all; method: immunoSEQ multiplex PCR. The table lists around 94,000 clones, roughly nine tenths of them singletons. Sequenced here: CD4+ or CD8+ T cells sorted from blood, sampled in a trial of the OX40 agonist ivuxolimab. The receptors were gathered from an adult with an advanced solid tumor such as melanoma, head and neck, liver or kidney cancer. The CDR3 runs from the conserved cysteine through the conserved F or W. The D gene is left open where the match is weak. The size field is filled for only some rows; it gives once, few, many or a size class.

cdr3_nt cdr3_aa j_call v_call clone_size d_call
TGTGCCAGCAGCTTAGTGGGCCAGGCGGCAGATACGCAGTATTTT CASSLVGQAADTQYF TRBJ2-3 TRBV11-2 NA NA
TGTGCCAGCCTTGGACAGATCTACGAGCAGTACTTC CASLGQIYEQYF TRBJ2-7 TRBV2 NA NA
TGTGCCAGCAGTGAGAGGACTAGCGGGCTTTCCTACGAGCAGTACTTC CASSERTSGLSYEQYF TRBJ2-7 TRBV6-1 NA TRBD2
TGCGCCAGCAGCACCGGGACGACCTCCTACGAGCAGTACTTC CASSTGTTSYEQYF TRBJ2-7 TRBV5-1 NA NA
TGTGCCAGCAGTTGGACAGGGCCGGCCGTCGCTGAAGCTTTCTTT CASSWTGPAVAEAFF TRBJ1-1 TRBV6-5 NA TRBD1
TGTGCCAGTAGTCCCTGGGAGCGGAACAATGAGCAGTTCTTC CASSPWERNNEQFF TRBJ2-1 TRBV19 NA NA
TGTGCCTGGATCCCCCGGGGGGGGAGCGGGTATGGCTACACCTTC CAWIPRGGSGYGYTF TRBJ1-2 TRBV30 NA NA
TGTGCCAGCAGCCTTGGACAGGGAGGCTATGGCTACACCTTC CASSLGQGGYGYTF TRBJ1-2 TRBV6-5 NA TRBD1
TGCGCCAGCAGCCGATTGGGGCTAGCGGATACCAATGAGCAGTTCTTC CASSRLGLADTNEQFF TRBJ2-1 TRBV5-1 once TRBD2
TGTGCCACCAGCAGAGAAAGACAGGGGACTAGGGGCTACAATGAGCAGTTCTTC CATSRERQGTRGYNEQFF TRBJ2-1 TRBV15 NA NA
TGTGCCAGCAGGGTGAGGGGAGACACTGAAGCTTTCTTT CASRVRGDTEAFF TRBJ1-1 TRBV2 NA NA
TGTGCCAGCAGCCGGACAGGGCCGCCTGCAGGCTATGGCTACACCTTC CASSRTGPPAGYGYTF TRBJ1-2 TRBV14 NA TRBD1
TGCAGCGGGTCAGGGGGCGGAAACACCATATATTTT CSGSGGGNTIYF TRBJ1-3 TRBV29-1 NA TRBD1
TGTGCCAGCAGCTTAGACAGGGCCACAGATACGCAGTATTTT CASSLDRATDTQYF TRBJ2-3 TRBV11-2 NA NA
TGTGCCAGCAGCGCAACCACAGATACGCAGTATTTT CASSATTDTQYF TRBJ2-3 TRBV4-2 NA NA